Described below is a single T cell receptor (beta chain) sequence and its context. The data belong to a study of blood T cell repertoires in COVID-19. On the study more broadly: Samples of COVID-19 (acute and convalescent) were obtained from the United States, Italy and Spain. From T cells, B-cell-depleted T cells, or PBMCs came the material, which was cDNA or gDNA.

Original processing methods: The authors estimated nucleated cell counts from reference gene primer amplification. Sequencing used immunoSEQ multiplex PCR; TCRdb keeps in-frame clones, though not all of them. Clonal size and the V and J genes are those of that table, whereas D and trimming came from the DNA. This sample carries 20,000 to 30,000 clones, 80% to 95% of them seen once, and the ten largest clones take around 2.2%. CDR3 length: 14 amino acids. V was clipped by 5 bases and J by 8 bases, with 15 bases between them. CDR1 and CDR2 (germline): MNHEY, SVGAGI. This chain connects TRBV6-5 to TRBJ1-4; D is perhaps TRBD1 (6 bases). Sequencing was carried out using peripheral blood. The TCR originated in a human donor in a cohort sampled during active COVID-19. CDR3 sequence (DNA): TGTGCCAGCAGTCCCGTGGCAGGGGCCGAAAAACTGTTTTTT. This codes for CASSPVAGAEKLFF.